Each of the 14 T cell receptor beta chains below was sequenced from the same sample in a study of technical replicates of blood from several donors. Data came from immunoSEQ multiplex PCR; TCRdb stores just in-frame clones and leaves some out. This sample has around 100,000 clones, with 96% found just once. Specimen: T cells isolated from PBMCs. These TCRs come from a human donor in good health.

The chain has TRBV18 and TRBJ2-2; 7 nucleotides align to TRBD1. Germline V gene lookup returns CDR1 KGHSH and CDR2 LQKENI. Trimming cost V 1 base and J 2 bases; bases outside gene matches: 4. This CDR3 spans 16 amino acids. The CDR3 DNA sequence: TGTGCCAGCTCACCACAGGGACAGCGAAACACCGGGGAGCTGTTTTTT. This encodes CASSPQGQRNTGELFF. Full variable domain (remainder filled in from reference TRBV18 and TRBJ2-2): NAGVMQNPRHLVRRRGQEARLRCSPMKGHSHVYWYRQLPEEGLKFMVYLQKENIIDESGMPKERFSAEFPKEGPSILRIQQVVRGDSAAYFCASSPQGQRNTGELFFGEGSRLTVL.

The chain has TRBV7-9 and TRBJ2-7; TRBD2 aligns across 10 bases. This CDR3 has 15 amino acids. CDR1 and CDR2 (germline): SEHNR, FQNEAQ (reference sequence). Trimming cost V 6 bases and J 2 bases; bases outside gene matches: 7. The CDR3 region is CASSPPSGSPYEQYF. CDR3 sequence (DNA): TGTGCCAGCAGTCCTCCTAGCGGGAGTCCCTACGAGCAGTACTTC. The full variable domain, rest sourced from reference TRBV7-9 and TRBJ2-7, is DTGVSQNPRHKITKRGQNVTFRCDPISEHNRLYWYRQTLGQGPEFLTYFQNEAQLEKSRLLSDRFSAERPKGSFSTLEIQRTEQGDSAMYLCASSPPSGSPYEQYFGPGTRLTVT.

This chain joins TRBV6-1 and TRBJ1-4; D may be TRBD1 (5 bases). CDR3 size: 15 residues. V lost 3 bases and J lost 8, with 16 bases in between. Germline V gives CDR1 MNHNS, CDR2 SASEGT. CDR3 bases: TGTGCCAGCAGTGAGGGGGGAACTACCCAAGAAAAACTGTTTTTT. Its translation: CASSEGGTTQEKLFF.

The chain joins TRBV2 to TRBJ2-1; TRBD1 is a possible D gene (6 bases). Germline V gives CDR1 SNHLY, CDR2 FYNNEI. Trimming took 8 bases from V and 7 from J, leaving 9 bases between them. This CDR3 spans 11 amino acids. The CDR3 region has the DNA TGTGCCAGCTTTACAGGGAATGAGCAGTTCTTC. This translates into CASFTGNEQFF.

The gene calls are TRBV27 and TRBJ2-1; a possible D gene is TRBD2 (5 bases). The CDR3 sequence is 15 residues long. Trimming shortened V by 6 bases and J by 9 bases, and 21 bases separated the two germline ends. Germline CDR1 MNHEY, CDR2 SMNVEV (reference sequence). CDR3 coding DNA: TGTGCCAGCAGGCCCGGGGAGCTTGCCGGAGGTGAGCAGTTCTTC. Translated, it gives CASRPGELAGGEQFF.

V usage is TRBV5-1 and J usage is TRBJ2-7; 9 positions match TRBD1. CDR1 SGHRS and CDR2 YFSETQ come from the germline V gene. The trim removed 2 bases at V and 2 bases at J, leaving 8 bases unmatched. The CDR3 is 16 residues long. The CDR3 nucleotides are TGCGCCAGCAGCTTTCAACTGGGACAGGGACCCTACGAGCAGTACTTC. It codes for CASSFQLGQGPYEQYF.

This chain uses TRBV2 with TRBJ2-5; D is perhaps TRBD2 (5 bases). V was clipped by 3 bases and J by 3 bases, with 11 bases between them. This CDR3 comprises 14 residues. Looked up from germline, CDR1 is SNHLY and CDR2 is FYNNEI. For the CDR3, the DNA is TGTGCCAGCAGTGACGTGGGAGTTGAAGAGACCCAGTACTTC. Its translation is CASSDVGVEETQYF.

J is TRBJ2-7 and V is TRBV11-3; 7 bases match TRBD1. Trimming at V came to 3 bases and at J to 6 bases, leaving 5 bases not matched to a gene. The germline gives CDR1 SGHNT, CDR2 YENEEA. This CDR3 has 13 residues. The CDR3 protein is CASSLKTGTEQYF. DNA for the CDR3: TGTGCCAGCAGCTTGAAGACAGGGACCGAGCAGTACTTC.

This clone occurred once. The genes are TRBV27 and TRBJ2-2; 7 bases map to TRBD2. The CDR3 totals 16 residues. Germline V gene data show CDR1 as MNHEY and CDR2 as SMNVEV (reference sequence). V trimming: 10 bases; J trimming: 5 bases; junction bases outside the gene matches: 16. The CDR3 DNA sequence: TGTGCCACCGGGCGAGGGGCGGGAGTGGGAACCGGGGAGCTGTTTTTT. As protein: CATGRGAGVGTGELFF.

The CDR3 loop reads CASSESPGQGQETQYF. Here the CDR3 DNA reads TGCGCCAGCAGTGAGTCTCCGGGACAGGGGCAAGAGACCCAGTACTTC. J is TRBJ2-5 and V is TRBV10-1; the match to TRBD1 covers 10 bases. This CDR3 is 16 amino acids long. V gave up 0 bases and J gave up 2 bases; unmatched junction bases: 3. Germline lookup yields CDR1 WNHNN and CDR2 SYGVQD (reference sequence).

The chain links TRBV7-2 to TRBJ2-1; 10 nucleotides line up with TRBD2. Germline CDR1 SGHTA, CDR2 FQGNSA. The trim removed 2 bases at V and 10 bases at J, leaving 8 bases unmatched. CDR3 length: 15 amino acids. The chain's CDR3 is CASSLLASGSGEQFF. The CDR3, as DNA: TGTGCCAGCAGCTTATTAGCTAGCGGGAGCGGCGAGCAGTTCTTC.

The chain joins TRBV7-8 to TRBJ2-7, with TRBD2 identical over 7 bases. Per the germline V gene, CDR1 is SGHVS and CDR2 is FQNEAQ. There are 15 residues in the CDR3. Unmatched junction bases numbered 9, after V lost 5 bases and J lost 2 bases. The CDR3 sequence: CASSPLASGTYEQYF. The CDR3 bases are TGTGCCAGCAGCCCCCTAGCTAGCGGTACCTACGAGCAGTACTTC.

CDR3 sequence reads: CASRPTGSSEQYF. The CDR3, as DNA: TGTGCCAGCAGGCCGACAGGGTCGTCCGAGCAGTACTTC. The chain has TRBV28 and TRBJ2-7; 7 bases align to TRBD1. Germline loops: CDR1 MDHEN, CDR2 SYDVKM. CDR3 length: 13 residues. V dropped 6 bases and J dropped 6; count of bases not matched to a gene: 8.

V gene TRBV7-7 combines with J gene TRBJ2-1; a possible D gene is TRBD2 (6 bases). Per germline, CDR1 SSHAT and CDR2 FNYEAQ (reference sequence). V lost 5 bases and J lost 5, with 10 bases in between. The CDR3 is 13 amino acids. Here the CDR3 DNA reads TGTGCCAGCAGCCTGGACTACAACAATGAGCAGTTCTTC. This gives the protein CASSLDYNNEQFF. Full variable domain (missing parts from reference TRBV7-7 and TRBJ2-1): GAGVSQSPRYKVTKRGQDVTLRCDPISSHATLYWYQQALGQGPEFLTYFNYEAQPDKSGLPSDRFSAERPEGSISTLTIQRTEQRDSAMYRCASSLDYNNEQFFGPGTRLTVL.